This note documents a single T cell receptor (beta chain) sequence. Its antigen is still unknown. These data are taken from a study of monozygotic twins with inflammatory bowel disease. Study results and caveats: Patients received differing immunosuppressive treatments, which may have added variability to their repertoires.

The CDR3 loop spans 16 amino acids. The germline CDR1 and CDR2 sequences are SGDLS and YYNGEE. From the 5' RACE reads, TCRdb lists one entry per CDR3 protein and no DNA. Here the sample table reports about 330,000 distinct CDR3 sequences. The receptor's source is a human donor with ulcerative colitis or Crohn's disease, or a healthy co-twin of an affected twin (not recorded which). The sample taken for sequencing was blood. This rearrangement joins TRBV9 to TRBJ2-1; TCRdb indicates TRBD1, and absent DNA this call remains unverified. The CDR3 sequence is CASSPPLGTAYNEQFF.